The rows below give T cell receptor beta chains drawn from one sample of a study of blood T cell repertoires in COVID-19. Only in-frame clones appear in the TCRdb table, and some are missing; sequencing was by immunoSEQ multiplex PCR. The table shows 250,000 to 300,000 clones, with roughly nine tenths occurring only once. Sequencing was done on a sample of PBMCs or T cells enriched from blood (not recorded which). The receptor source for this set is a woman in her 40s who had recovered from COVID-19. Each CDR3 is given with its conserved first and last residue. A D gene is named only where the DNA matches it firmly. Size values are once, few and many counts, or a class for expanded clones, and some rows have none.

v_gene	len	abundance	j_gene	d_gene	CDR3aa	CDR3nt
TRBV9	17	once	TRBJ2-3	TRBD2	CASSLTSSGRAGDTQYF	TGTGCCAGCAGCCTCACCTCGAGCGGGAGGGCCGGAGATACGCAGTATTTT
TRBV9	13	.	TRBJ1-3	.	CASSPLAGNTIYF	TGTGCCAGCAGCCCCCTCGCTGGAAACACCATATATTTT
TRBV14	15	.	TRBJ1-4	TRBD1	CASSRRGTGGEKLFF	TGTGCCAGCAGCCGCCGCGGGACAGGGGGCGAAAAACTGTTTTTT
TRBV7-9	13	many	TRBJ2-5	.	CASSPGVEETQYF	TGTGCCAGCAGCCCGGGGGTTGAAGAGACCCAGTACTTC
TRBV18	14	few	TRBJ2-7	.	CASSPDTGPYEQYF	TGTGCCAGCTCACCGGATACAGGGCCCTACGAGCAGTACTTC
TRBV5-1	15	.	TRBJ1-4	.	CASSLVAATNEKLFF	TGCGCCAGCAGCTTGGTAGCGGCAACTAATGAAAAACTGTTTTTT
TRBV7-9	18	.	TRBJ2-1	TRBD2	CASSHPLQAGVSYNEQFF	TGTGCCAGCAGTCATCCCCTCCAAGCGGGAGTCTCCTACAATGAGCAGTTCTTC
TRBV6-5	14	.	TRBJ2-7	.	CASSQAGGTYEQYF	TGTGCCAGCAGTCAGGCGGGTGGGACTTACGAGCAGTACTTC
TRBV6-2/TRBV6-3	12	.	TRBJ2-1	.	CASSYTYNEQFF	TGTGCCAGCAGTTATACTTACAATGAGCAGTTCTTC
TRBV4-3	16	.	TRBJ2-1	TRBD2	CASSQDIAGSGYEQFF	TGCGCCAGCAGCCAGGATATAGCGGGGAGTGGCTATGAGCAGTTCTTC
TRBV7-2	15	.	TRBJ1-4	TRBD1	CASSLLRGRAEKLFF	TGTGCCAGCAGCTTATTAAGGGGGCGGGCTGAAAAACTGTTTTTT
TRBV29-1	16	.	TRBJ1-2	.	CSVGNYQGIRTHGYTF	TGCAGCGTTGGGAATTACCAGGGGATTCGTACCCATGGCTACACCTTC
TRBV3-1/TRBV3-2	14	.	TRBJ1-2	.	CASSQVGGGYGYTF	TGTGCCAGCAGCCAAGTGGGAGGGGGCTATGGCTACACCTTC
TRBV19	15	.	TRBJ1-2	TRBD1	CASSINRGPSYGYTF	TGTGCCAGTAGTATCAACAGGGGACCTTCCTATGGCTACACCTTC
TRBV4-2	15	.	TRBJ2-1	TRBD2	CASSQGVGGAVEQFF	TGTGCCAGCAGCCAAGGTGTCGGGGGGGCCGTAGAGCAGTTCTTC
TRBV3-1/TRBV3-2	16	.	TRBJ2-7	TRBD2	CASSRGGAGVTYEQYF	TGTGCCAGCAGCCGGGGGGGAGCGGGTGTTACCTACGAGCAGTACTTC
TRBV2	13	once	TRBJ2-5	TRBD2	CASKGGSTETQYF	TGTGCCAGCAAAGGCGGGAGCACGGAGACCCAGTACTTC
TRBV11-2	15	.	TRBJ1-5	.	CASSRRSGSNQPQHF	TGTGCCAGCAGCCGACGGAGTGGTAGCAATCAGCCCCAGCATTTT
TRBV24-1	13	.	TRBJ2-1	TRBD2	CATSGGTYNEQFF	TGTGCCACCAGCGGGGGGACGTACAATGAGCAGTTCTTC
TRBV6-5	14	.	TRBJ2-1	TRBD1	CASGRDRGVSEQFF	TGTGCCAGCGGCCGGGACAGGGGAGTTAGTGAGCAGTTCTTC
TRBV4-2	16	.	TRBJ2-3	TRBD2	CASSQAGTSGSDTQYF	TGTGCCAGCAGCCAAGCCGGGACTAGCGGATCAGATACGCAGTATTTT
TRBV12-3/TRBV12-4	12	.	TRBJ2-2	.	CASSSDTGELFF	TGTGCCAGCAGTTCCGACACCGGGGAGCTGTTTTTT
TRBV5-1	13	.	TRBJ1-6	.	CASGGPGNSPLHF	TGCGCCAGCGGCGGGCCGGGGAATTCACCCCTCCACTTT
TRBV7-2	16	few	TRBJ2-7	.	CASSFSAYWATYEQYF	TGTGCCAGCAGCTTTTCAGCCTACTGGGCTACCTACGAGCAGTACTTC
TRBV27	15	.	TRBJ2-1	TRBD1	CASYRGLSSYNEQFF	TGTGCCAGCTACAGGGGGCTAAGCTCCTACAATGAGCAGTTCTTC
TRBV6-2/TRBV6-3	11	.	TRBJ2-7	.	CASSYSGWRYF	TGTGCCAGCAGTTACTCGGGCTGGCGGTACTTC
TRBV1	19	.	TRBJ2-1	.	CTSSRQPSPGLAGVDEQFF	TGCACCAGCAGCCGACAACCCTCCCCGGGACTAGCGGGAGTGGATGAGCAGTTCTTC
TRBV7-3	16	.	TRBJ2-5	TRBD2	CASSLGSGGNQETQYF	TGTGCCAGCAGCTTAGGGTCGGGAGGGAACCAAGAGACCCAGTACTTC